Presented here are 18 T cell receptor beta chains from one specimen sequenced in a study of cytomegalovirus exposure and HLA in healthy donors. Primers included in the PCR were 60 Vbeta and 13 Jbeta primers. Assay used: immunoSEQ multiplex PCR; TCRdb lists only in-frame clones, some missing. The sample consists of approximately 150,000 clones, about 75% of them appearing once. Sequenced input: PBMCs. These receptors originate from a man between 35 and 55 years old in good health and CMV-seropositive.

V and J are TRBV6-6 and TRBJ1-5, with 9 bases matching TRBD1. The CDR3 covers 14 residues. Per germline, CDR1 MNHNY and CDR2 SVGAGI (reference sequence). Losses at the gene ends were 5 bases for V and 5 bases for J; bases not matched to a gene: 4. The CDR3 sequence: CASSPDRGDQPQHF. The CDR3 DNA reads TGTGCCAGCAGTCCGGACAGGGGAGATCAGCCCCAGCATTTT.

J is TRBJ2-5 and V is TRBV18; no clear D gene. The germline V gene has CDR1 KGHSH and CDR2 LQKENI. V was pared by 3 bases and J by 0 bases, with 8 bases between. The CDR3 consists of 14 residues. Written as DNA, the CDR3 is TGTGCCAGCTCACCGAATCGGTACCAAGAGACCCAGTACTTC. It translates to CASSPNRYQETQYF.

The chain recombines TRBV15 with TRBJ2-7; weak D call: TRBD2 (5 bases). V was trimmed by 0 bases and J by 3 bases, leaving 12 bases between them. The CDR3 is 15 residues long. CDR1 is LNHNV and CDR2 is YYDKDF in the germline V gene (reference sequence). As DNA, the CDR3 is TGTGCCACCAGCAGAGATCTTAGCGTTGTCTACGAGCAGTACTTC. Its translation: CATSRDLSVVYEQYF.

The chain recombines TRBV18 with TRBJ1-2, with D possibly TRBD1 on 6 matching bases. This CDR3 has 15 residues. Trimming left V 3 bases short and J 7 bases short, with 18 bases between. CDR1 is KGHSH and CDR2 is LQKENI in the germline V gene. CDR3 residues: CASSPSRQVVVGYTF. CDR3 sequence (DNA): TGTGCCAGCTCACCTTCTCGACAGGTTGTAGTTGGCTACACCTTC.

The chain employs TRBV5-1 and TRBJ2-1; D perhaps matches TRBD2 (6 bases). The CDR3 consists of 16 residues. Per germline, CDR1 SGHRS and CDR2 YFSETQ. V lost 3 bases and J 3 bases, leaving 16 bases between the germline ends. Here the CDR3 reads CASSSEPGLSYNEQFF. As DNA, the CDR3 is TGCGCCAGCAGCTCCGAACCGGGACTCAGCTACAATGAGCAGTTCTTC.

The V call is TRBV6-1, the J call TRBJ2-7, with 8 bases matching TRBD2. Germline V CDR1 and CDR2: MNHNS, SASEGT. The V segment lost 4 bases and the J segment 3 bases; nucleotides outside the gene matches: 14. This CDR3 is built from 17 residues. The CDR3, as DNA: TGTGCCAGCAGTGCGTGGACTTCGAGGGGGACTAGCTACGAGCAGTACTTC. Protein: CASSAWTSRGTSYEQYF.

The V and J genes are TRBV11-3 and TRBJ2-1; no reliable D call. V was pared by 0 bases and J by 8 bases, with 11 bases between. CDR3 length: 14 amino acids. The germline V gene encodes CDR1 SGHNT and CDR2 YENEEA. CDR3 residues: CASSLDLSSYEQFF. The CDR3 DNA reads TGTGCCAGCAGCTTAGACCTTAGCAGTTATGAGCAGTTCTTC. Looking up the rest from reference TRBV11-3 and TRBJ2-1 gives the full variable domain: EAGVVQSPRYKIIEKKQPVAFWCNPISGHNTLYWYLQNLGQGPELLIRYENEEAVDDSQLPKDRFSAERLKGVDSTLKIQPAELGDSAVYLCASSLDLSSYEQFFGPGTRLTVL.

The rearrangement joins TRBV2 to TRBJ1-5, with no clear D. CDR1 is SNHLY, CDR2 FYNNEI, per germline. The CDR3 is made up of 16 amino acids. The germline V and J ends were trimmed by 3 bases and 1 base, with 13 bases remaining between them. The CDR3 bases are TGTGCCAGCAGTGAGCCCGGGTTAGGAAGCAATCAGCCCCAGCATTTT. Protein sequence: CASSEPGLGSNQPQHF. The full variable domain, in which reference TRBV2 and TRBJ1-5 provide the parts outside the CDR3, is EPEVTQTPSHQVTQMGQEVILRCVPISNHLYFYWYRQILGQKVEFLVSFYNNEISEKSEIFDDQFSVERPDGSNFTLKIRSTKLEDSAMYFCASSEPGLGSNQPQHFGDGTRLSIL.

J is TRBJ2-7 and V is TRBV7-2; a weak D match, TRBD1 (5 bases). V was pared by 4 bases and J by 2 bases, with 9 bases between. Germline assignment: CDR1 SGHTA and CDR2 FQGNSA. The CDR3 runs 13 residues. This CDR3 reads CASSSRRAYEQYF. For the CDR3, the DNA is TGTGCCAGCAGCTCCCGCAGGGCCTACGAGCAGTACTTC.

The chain joins TRBV11-2 to TRBJ2-1; 7 bases agree with TRBD2. This CDR3 has 14 amino acids. CDR1 and CDR2 (germline): SGHAT, FQNNGV. J was trimmed by 6 bases and V by 5 bases; bases with no gene match: 7. Written as DNA, the CDR3 is TGTGCCAGCAGCCCTGGGGGAGGGGTCAATGAGCAGTTCTTC. Translation gives CASSPGGGVNEQFF.

This rearrangement joins TRBV19 to TRBJ2-1, with 8 nucleotides matching TRBD2. This CDR3 spans 15 amino acids. Germline V gives CDR1 LNHDA, CDR2 SQIVND (reference sequence). V lost 6 bases, J lost 10 bases, and 14 bases stayed unmatched. CDR3 nucleotides: TGTGCCAGTAGCCGAACGGGCGGGAGGTCCCAGGAGCAGTTCTTC. Amino acids: CASSRTGGRSQEQFF.

The J gene is TRBJ2-7, the V gene TRBV28, with TRBD2 identical over 11 bases. This CDR3 has 20 residues. J was trimmed by 1 base and V by 3 bases; bases with no gene match: 17. CDR1 and CDR2 from the germline V gene are MDHEN and SYDVKM. In DNA, the CDR3 is TGTGCCAGCAGTTTCAAAATACGCGGTCGGAGACTAGCGGGATCCTACGAGCAGTACTTC. Its protein product is CASSFKIRGRRLAGSYEQYF.

This chain uses TRBV2 with TRBJ1-5; 8 bases are shared with TRBD1. CDR3 size: 17 residues. CDR1 SNHLY and CDR2 FYNNEI come from the germline V gene. V lost 4 bases, J lost 0 bases, and 8 bases stayed unmatched. CDR3 nucleotides: TGTGCCAGCAGTGTAGAGACTGGACAGGGTAGCAATCAGCCCCAGCATTTT. It yields the protein CASSVETGQGSNQPQHF.

V usage is TRBV19 and J usage is TRBJ2-3; TRBD2 matches at 8 bases. The CDR3 consists of 17 residues. The V segment lost 0 bases and the J segment 3 bases; nucleotides outside the gene matches: 8. In germline, CDR1 is LNHDA, CDR2 SQIVND (reference sequence). CDR3 sequence: CASSIDPAGGGTDTQYF. The CDR3 DNA is TGTGCCAGTAGTATAGATCCGGCGGGGGGCGGAACAGATACGCAGTATTTT.

The CDR3 is CASSPGLAGALTDTQYF. CDR3 coding DNA: TGCGCCAGCAGCCCTGGACTAGCGGGAGCTCTCACAGATACGCAGTATTTT. The chain employs TRBV5-1 and TRBJ2-3; TRBD2 matches at 13 bases. The CDR3 is made up of 17 amino acids. After removal of 4 bases from V and 2 bases from J, the junction contained 7 bases not matched to a gene. Germline V gene sequence: CDR1 SGHRS, CDR2 YFSETQ.

The chain has TRBV9 and TRBJ1-4; the D is unclear. Trimming removed 4 bases at V and 8 bases at J, with 18 bases between. In germline, CDR1 is SGDLS, CDR2 YYNGEE. The CDR3 contains 15 residues. The CDR3 region has the DNA TGTGCCAGCAGCCCGGGAGATCCGGGATACGAAAAACTGTTTTTT. It yields the protein CASSPGDPGYEKLFF. Together with reference TRBV9 and TRBJ1-4, the CDR3 gives the full variable domain: DSGVTQTPKHLITATGQRVTLRCSPRSGDLSVYWYQQSLDQGLQFLIQYYNGEERAKGNILERFSAQQFPDLHSELNLSSLELGDSALYFCASSPGDPGYEKLFFGSGTQLSVL.

This chain links TRBV6-5 with TRBJ2-5; TRBD1 is a possible D gene (6 bases). The ends were cut back, 7 bases at V and 3 bases at J, with 15 bases in the middle. The V gene's germline CDR1 is MNHEY and CDR2 SVGAGI. The CDR3 is 14 amino acids. The CDR3 DNA sequence: TGTGCCAGCACCACCGGGACAACGAAAGAGACCCAGTACTTC. Translation gives CASTTGTTKETQYF.

This chain joins TRBV27 and TRBJ1-1; 9 nucleotides match TRBD1. In germline, CDR1 is MNHEY, CDR2 SMNVEV (reference sequence). The CDR3 loop spans 15 amino acids. The ends lost 6 bases at V and 3 bases at J; junction bases unmatched: 8. The CDR3 coding sequence is TGTGCCAGCAGCCTATCGGACAGGGGATACACTGAAGCTTTCTTT. Its translation is CASSLSDRGYTEAFF.